One sample yielded the 17 T cell receptor beta chains listed below, sequenced in a study of T-cell memory formation after mild COVID-19. MiXCR was run by TCRdb on the 5' RACE reads, yielding one entry per CDR3 protein. The sample lists about 290,000 distinct CDR3 sequences, about 16% seen once, with 20% to 25% in the top ten. Sequencing was performed on PBMCs or a T cell subset sorted from them (not recorded which). The receptors originated from a young man who had mild COVID-19 (a few samples of this study predate the infection). Cell type and time point are not known.

This clonotype has a handful of counts. The chain is built from TRBV19 and TRBJ1-2; D call uncertain. The length of the CDR3 is 14 residues. Between the trimmed V and J ends, which lost 3 bases and 8 bases, there was a span of 16 bases. Germline V lookup: CDR1 LNHDA, CDR2 SQIVND (reference sequence). CDR3 nucleotide sequence: TGTGCCAGTAGTATTCCCCCAGGATCGGGCGGCTACACCTTC. Protein: CASSIPPGSGGYTF.

This clonotype showed up just a few times. V and J are TRBV5-5 and TRBJ2-7; D gene uncertain. V lost 4 bases and J 2 bases, leaving 10 bases between the germline ends. CDR1 is SGHKS and CDR2 is YYEKEE in the germline V gene (reference sequence). The CDR3 totals 13 residues. The CDR3 region is CASSLNTPYEQYF. The CDR3 DNA follows: TGTGCCAGCAGCCTAAACACACCCTACGAGCAGTACTTC.

This clonotype has a handful of counts. This chain links TRBV7-8 with TRBJ2-4, with TRBD1 matching 8 bases. Germline V gene lookup returns CDR1 SGHVS and CDR2 FQNEAQ. There are 16 residues in the CDR3. Unmatched junction bases numbered 3, after V lost 2 bases and J lost 0 bases. CDR3 sequence reads: CASSLFTGGAKNIQYF. The CDR3 bases are TGTGCCAGCAGCTTATTCACAGGGGGAGCCAAAAACATTCAGTACTTC. Full variable domain (missing parts from reference TRBV7-8 and TRBJ2-4): GAGVSQSPRYKVAKRGQDVALRCDPISGHVSLFWYQQALGQGPEFLTYFQNEAQLDKSGLPSDRFFAERPEGSVSTLKIQRTQQEDSAVYLCASSLFTGGAKNIQYFGAGTRLSVL.

This clonotype was observed a few times. The J gene is TRBJ1-2, the V gene TRBV12-5; TRBD1 agrees at 7 bases. V lost 5 bases and J lost 7; bases outside the gene matches: 7. Germline CDR1 is LGHNT and CDR2 is FRNRAP. CDR3 length: 13 amino acids. This CDR3 reads CASGPRQGFGYTF. The CDR3 coding sequence is TGTGCTAGTGGTCCGAGACAGGGATTTGGCTACACCTTC.

This clonotype has at least ten counts. V and J are TRBV5-1 and TRBJ2-3; unclear D gene. The germline V gene encodes CDR1 SGHRS and CDR2 YFSETQ. The V and J ends lost 2 bases and 2 bases respectively, with 9 bases between them. This CDR3 is built from 14 residues. The CDR3 here is CASSFSDHTDTQYF. CDR3 nucleotides: TGCGCCAGCAGCTTCTCTGACCACACAGATACGCAGTATTTT.

The chain joins TRBV20-1 to TRBJ2-1; D is possibly TRBD1 (6 bases). This CDR3 contains 12 residues. Trimming took off 3 bases at V and 8 bases at J, with 11 bases between the two ends. Germline V gives CDR1 DFQATT, CDR2 SNEGSKA (reference sequence). CDR3 amino acids: CSARATGDEQFF. The CDR3, as DNA: TGCAGTGCTAGGGCGACAGGAGATGAGCAGTTCTTC.

The CDR3 nucleotides are TGTGCCAGCAGCACTCGGCGCCGGGACAGATCCTACGAGCAGTACGTC. Its protein product is CASSTRRRDRSYEQYV. The chain joins TRBV5-6 to TRBJ2-7; 7 bases are shared with TRBD1. The length of the CDR3 is 16 residues. The V and J ends lost 4 bases and 1 base, in that order; junction bases with no gene match: 11. Germline V CDR1 and CDR2: SGHDT, YYEEEE.

This clonotype was counted many times. This chain uses TRBV4-2 with TRBJ1-6; D perhaps matches TRBD1 (5 bases). CDR1 is LGHNA, CDR2 YNFKEQ, per germline. The CDR3 contains 16 residues. Trimming removed 0 bases at V and 7 bases at J, with 13 bases between. The CDR3 region is CASSQDFGAQNSPLHF. CDR3 nucleotides: TGTGCCAGCAGCCAAGATTTCGGGGCCCAGAATTCACCCCTCCACTTT.

The chain uses TRBV27 and TRBJ2-5; 9 bases align to TRBD1. V dropped 4 bases and J dropped 2; count of bases not matched to a gene: 8. The CDR3 runs to 16 residues. CDR1 and CDR2 from the germline V gene are MNHEY and SMNVEV (reference sequence). In nucleotides, the CDR3 is TGTGCCAGCAGTTCGTCCAGGACAGGGGTTCAAGAGACCCAGTACTTC. Its protein product is CASSSSRTGVQETQYF.

In this sample, this clonotype turned up many times. The genes are TRBV6-5 and TRBJ2-2, with TRBD2 identical over 9 bases. Germline V lookup: CDR1 MNHEY, CDR2 SVGAGI. V lost 0 bases to trimming and J lost 0 bases; unmatched junction nucleotides: 8. CDR3 length equals 19 residues. The CDR3 DNA follows: TGTGCCAGCAGTTACTCGAGGCAGCGGGGGGTGCCGAACACCGGGGAGCTGTTTTTT. Its translation: CASSYSRQRGVPNTGELFF.

The chain joins TRBV24-1 to TRBJ2-1, with no clear D. The ends were cut back, 2 bases at V and 6 bases at J, with 7 bases in the middle. Per germline, CDR1 KGHDR and CDR2 SFDVKD. The CDR3 consists of 13 residues. The CDR3 DNA reads TGTGCCACCAGTGATTCGGATCTCAATGAGCAGTTCTTC. This encodes CATSDSDLNEQFF.

The rearrangement joins TRBV4-2 to TRBJ1-1; 7 nucleotides line up with TRBD1. V shed 3 bases, J shed 1 base, and the junction held 5 bases outside the gene matches. In germline, CDR1 is LGHNA, CDR2 YNFKEQ. The CDR3 has 15 residues. The DNA for the CDR3 is TGTGCCAGCAGCCATGCGACAGGGACGAACACTGAAGCTTTCTTT. As protein: CASSHATGTNTEAFF.

This chain links TRBV20-1 with TRBJ1-1, with D perhaps TRBD1 (6 bases). The CDR3 has 15 residues. V was shortened by 6 bases and J by 1 base, with 18 bases between the two germline ends. Germline assignment: CDR1 DFQATT and CDR2 SNEGSKA (reference sequence). CDR3 coding DNA: TGCAGTGCCGAAGGGGCAGGGGCGAGGAACACTGAAGCTTTCTTT. It codes for CSAEGAGARNTEAFF.

This clonotype was observed many times. The genes are TRBV5-1 and TRBJ2-1; 8 bases match TRBD2. V lost 5 bases to trimming and J lost 8 bases; unmatched junction nucleotides: 12. Looked up from germline, CDR1 is SGHRS and CDR2 is YFSETQ. This CDR3 is 15 amino acids long. CDR3 nucleotides: TGCGCCAGCAGACGTGTCGGGGGGGACTTTGATGAGCAGTTCTTC. Translation gives CASRRVGGDFDEQFF.

This clonotype was counted only a few times. The chain has TRBV28 and TRBJ2-5; unclear D gene. The V and J ends lost 2 bases and 4 bases respectively, with 14 bases between them. The CDR3 consists of 15 residues. Germline CDR1 and CDR2: MDHEN and SYDVKM. CDR3 nucleotides: TGTGCCAGCAGTTTAGACCCGGCGGCTATAGAGACCCAGTACTTC. It specifies CASSLDPAAIETQYF.

Comments on this clonotype: The CDR3 does not close with the conserved phenylalanine or tryptophan, likely indicating a read error. Because the CDR3's place on the DNA is in doubt, the DNA is left out and the CDR3 is given as listed by TCRdb. The rearrangement uses TRBV6-5 and TRBJ2-7. Looked up from germline, CDR1 is MNHEY and CDR2 is SVGAGI. The CDR3 is 9 residues long, counting both termini. This CDR3 reads CASRKGSSD.

V and J are TRBV5-6 and TRBJ1-1; 7 positions agree with TRBD1. This CDR3 spans 14 amino acids. Unmatched junction bases numbered 3, after V lost 3 bases and J lost 1 base. Germline values: CDR1 SGHDT, CDR2 YYEEEE. The CDR3 sequence: CASSWDSPNTEAFF. The CDR3 DNA reads as TGTGCCAGCAGCTGGGACAGCCCGAACACTGAAGCTTTCTTT.